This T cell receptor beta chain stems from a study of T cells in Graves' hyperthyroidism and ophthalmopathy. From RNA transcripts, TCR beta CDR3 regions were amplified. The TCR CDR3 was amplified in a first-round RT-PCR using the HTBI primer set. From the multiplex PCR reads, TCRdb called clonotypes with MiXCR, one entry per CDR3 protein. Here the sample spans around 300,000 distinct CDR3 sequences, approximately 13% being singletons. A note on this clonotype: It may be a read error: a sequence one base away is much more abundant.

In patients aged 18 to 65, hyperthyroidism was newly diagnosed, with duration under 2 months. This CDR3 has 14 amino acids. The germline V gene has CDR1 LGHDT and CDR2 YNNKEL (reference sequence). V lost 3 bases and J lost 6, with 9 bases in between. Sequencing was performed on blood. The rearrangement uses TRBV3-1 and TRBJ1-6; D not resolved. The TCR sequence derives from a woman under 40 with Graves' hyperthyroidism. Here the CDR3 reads CASSHQDGNSPLHF. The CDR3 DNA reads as TGTGCCAGCAGCCATCAGGACGGTAATTCACCCCTCCACTTT.